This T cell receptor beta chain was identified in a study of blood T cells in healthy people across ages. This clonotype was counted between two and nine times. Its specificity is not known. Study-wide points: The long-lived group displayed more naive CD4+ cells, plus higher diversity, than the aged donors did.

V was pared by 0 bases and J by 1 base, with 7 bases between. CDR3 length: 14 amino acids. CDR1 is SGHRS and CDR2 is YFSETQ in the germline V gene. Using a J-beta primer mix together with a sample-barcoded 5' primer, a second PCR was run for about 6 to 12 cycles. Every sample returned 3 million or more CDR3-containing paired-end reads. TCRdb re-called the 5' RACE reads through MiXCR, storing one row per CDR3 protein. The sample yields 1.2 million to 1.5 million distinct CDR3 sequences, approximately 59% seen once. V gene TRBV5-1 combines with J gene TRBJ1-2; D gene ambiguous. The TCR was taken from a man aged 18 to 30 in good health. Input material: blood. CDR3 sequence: CASSLAMGNYGYTF. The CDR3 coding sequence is TGCGCCAGCAGCTTGGCGATGGGTAACTATGGCTACACCTTC.